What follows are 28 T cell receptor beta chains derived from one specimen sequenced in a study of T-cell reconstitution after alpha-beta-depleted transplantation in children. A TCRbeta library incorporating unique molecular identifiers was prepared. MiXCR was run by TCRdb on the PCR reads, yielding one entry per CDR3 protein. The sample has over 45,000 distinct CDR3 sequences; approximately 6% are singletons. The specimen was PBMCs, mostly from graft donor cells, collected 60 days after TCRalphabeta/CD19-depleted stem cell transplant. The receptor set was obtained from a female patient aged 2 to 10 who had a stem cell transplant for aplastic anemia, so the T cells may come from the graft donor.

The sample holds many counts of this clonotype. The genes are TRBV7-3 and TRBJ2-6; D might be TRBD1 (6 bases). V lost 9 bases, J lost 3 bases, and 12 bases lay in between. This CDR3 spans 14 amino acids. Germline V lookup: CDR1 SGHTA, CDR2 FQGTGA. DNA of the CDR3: TGTGCCAGTTCCAGGGGATTTGGGGCCAACGTCCTGACTTTC. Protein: CASSRGFGANVLTF. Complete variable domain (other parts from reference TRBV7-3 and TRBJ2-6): GAGVSQTPSNKVTEKGKYVELRCDPISGHTALYWYRQSLGQGPEFLIYFQGTGAADDSGLPNDRFFAVRPEGSVSTLKIQRTERGDSAVYLCASSRGFGANVLTFGAGSRLTVL.

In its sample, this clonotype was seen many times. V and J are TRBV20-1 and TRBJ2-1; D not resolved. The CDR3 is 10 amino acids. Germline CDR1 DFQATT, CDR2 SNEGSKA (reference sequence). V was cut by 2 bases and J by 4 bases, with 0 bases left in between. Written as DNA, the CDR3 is TGCAGTGCTAGATACAATGAGCAGTTCTTC. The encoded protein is CSARYNEQFF.

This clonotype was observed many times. The CDR3 spells CASSGDSIQYF. The DNA for the CDR3 is TGTGCCAGCAGCGGAGACAGTATCCAGTACTTC. The V gene is TRBV9, the J gene TRBJ2-5; D may be TRBD1 (5 bases). The CDR3 totals 11 residues. V was pared by 3 bases and J by 10 bases, with 10 bases between. CDR1 is SGDLS and CDR2 is YYNGEE in the germline V gene.

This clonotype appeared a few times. CDR3 sequence reads: CASSEGSVGELFF. As DNA, the CDR3 is TGTGCCAGCAGTGAAGGCTCCGTCGGGGAGCTGTTTTTT. The chain recombines TRBV6-1 with TRBJ2-2; no firm D call. Trimming removed 1 base from V and 7 bases from J, with 7 bases in between. The germline V gene has CDR1 MNHNS and CDR2 SASEGT. This CDR3 has 13 residues.

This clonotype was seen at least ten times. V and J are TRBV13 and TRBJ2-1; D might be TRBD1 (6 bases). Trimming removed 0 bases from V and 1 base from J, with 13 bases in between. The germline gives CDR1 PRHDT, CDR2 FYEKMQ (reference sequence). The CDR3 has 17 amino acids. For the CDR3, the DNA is TGTGCCAGCAGCTTAGGTGGGGGCCGCCGATCCTACAATGAGCAGTTCTTC. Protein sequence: CASSLGGGRRSYNEQFF. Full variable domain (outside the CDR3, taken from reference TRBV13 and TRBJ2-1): AAGVIQSPRHLIKEKRETATLKCYPIPRHDTVYWYQQGPGQDPQFLISFYEKMQSDKGSIPDRFSAQQFSDYHSELNMSSLELGDSALYFCASSLGGGRRSYNEQFFGPGTRLTVL.

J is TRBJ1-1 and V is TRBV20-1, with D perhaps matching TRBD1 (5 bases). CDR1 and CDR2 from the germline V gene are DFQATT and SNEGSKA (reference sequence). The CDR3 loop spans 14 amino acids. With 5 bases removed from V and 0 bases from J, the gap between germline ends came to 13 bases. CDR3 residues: CSAGAGQMNTEAFF. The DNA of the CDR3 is TGCAGTGCTGGGGCTGGGCAAATGAACACTGAAGCTTTCTTT.

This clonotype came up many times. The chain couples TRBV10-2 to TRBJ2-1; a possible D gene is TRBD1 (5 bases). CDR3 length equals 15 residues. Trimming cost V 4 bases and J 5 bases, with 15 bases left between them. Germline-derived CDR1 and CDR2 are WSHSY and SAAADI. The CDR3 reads CASSGFGRANNEQFF. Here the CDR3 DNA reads TGCGCCAGCAGTGGATTTGGCAGGGCGAACAATGAGCAGTTCTTC.

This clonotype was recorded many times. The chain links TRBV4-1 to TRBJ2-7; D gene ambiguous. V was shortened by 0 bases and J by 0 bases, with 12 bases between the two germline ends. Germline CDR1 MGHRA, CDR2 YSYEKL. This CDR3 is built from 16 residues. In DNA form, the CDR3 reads TGCGCCAGCAGCCAAGAAGGTGCCCACAGCTCCTACGAGCAGTACTTC. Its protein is CASSQEGAHSSYEQYF.

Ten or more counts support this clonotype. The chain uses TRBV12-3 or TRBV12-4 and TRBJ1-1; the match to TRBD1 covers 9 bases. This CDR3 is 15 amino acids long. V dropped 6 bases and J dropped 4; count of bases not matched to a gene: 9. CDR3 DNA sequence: TGTGCCAGCAGCCTACAGGGGGCCGGCGGCACTGAAGCTTTCTTT. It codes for CASSLQGAGGTEAFF.

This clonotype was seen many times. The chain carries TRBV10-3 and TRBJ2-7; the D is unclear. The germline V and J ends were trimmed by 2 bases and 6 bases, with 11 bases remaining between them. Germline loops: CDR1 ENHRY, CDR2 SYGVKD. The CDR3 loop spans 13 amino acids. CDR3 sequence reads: CAISERLSTEQYF. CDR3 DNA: TGTGCCATCAGTGAGCGTCTAAGCACCGAGCAGTACTTC.

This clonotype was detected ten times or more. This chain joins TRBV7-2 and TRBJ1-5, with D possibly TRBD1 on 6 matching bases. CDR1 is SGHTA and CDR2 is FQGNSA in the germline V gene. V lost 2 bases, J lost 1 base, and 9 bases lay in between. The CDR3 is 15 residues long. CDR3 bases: TGTGCCAGCAGCTTACAACAGGGAAGCAATCAGCCCCAGCATTTT. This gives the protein CASSLQQGSNQPQHF.

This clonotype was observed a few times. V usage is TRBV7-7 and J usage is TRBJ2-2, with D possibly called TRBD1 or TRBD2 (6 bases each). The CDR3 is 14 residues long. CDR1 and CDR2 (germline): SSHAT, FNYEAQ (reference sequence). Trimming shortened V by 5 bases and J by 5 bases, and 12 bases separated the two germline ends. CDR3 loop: CASSPGAATGELFF. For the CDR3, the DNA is TGTGCCAGCAGCCCGGGGGCGGCTACCGGGGAGCTGTTTTTT.

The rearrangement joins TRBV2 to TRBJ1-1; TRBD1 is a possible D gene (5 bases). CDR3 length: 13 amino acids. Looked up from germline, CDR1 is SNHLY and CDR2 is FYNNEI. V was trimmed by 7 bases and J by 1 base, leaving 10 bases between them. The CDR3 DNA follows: TGTGCCAGCACGAGGGGCGAGAACACTGAAGCTTTCTTT. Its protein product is CASTRGENTEAFF.

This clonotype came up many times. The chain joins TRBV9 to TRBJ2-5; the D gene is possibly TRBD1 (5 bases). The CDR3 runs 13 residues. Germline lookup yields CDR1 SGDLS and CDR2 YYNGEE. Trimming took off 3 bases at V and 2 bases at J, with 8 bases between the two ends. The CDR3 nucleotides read TGTGCCAGCAGCGGGACACTTCAAGAGACCCAGTACTTC. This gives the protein CASSGTLQETQYF.

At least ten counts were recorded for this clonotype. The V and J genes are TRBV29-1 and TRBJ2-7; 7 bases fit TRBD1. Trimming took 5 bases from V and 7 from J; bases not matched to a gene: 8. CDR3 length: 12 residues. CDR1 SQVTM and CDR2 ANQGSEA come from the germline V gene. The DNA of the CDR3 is TGCAGCGTTCGAGACAGGGCGCGGGAGCAGTACTTC. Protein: CSVRDRAREQYF.

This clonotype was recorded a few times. The CDR3 spells CASSSTSGKAGELFF. The CDR3 region has the DNA TGTGCCAGCAGCTCCACTAGCGGGAAGGCCGGGGAGCTGTTTTTT. The V gene is TRBV5-8, the J gene TRBJ2-2, with 10 bases that match TRBD2. The CDR3 contains 15 residues. Per the germline V gene, CDR1 is SGHTS and CDR2 is YDEGEE. Germline trimming cut 3 bases from V and 6 bases from J; bases unmatched to any gene: 5.

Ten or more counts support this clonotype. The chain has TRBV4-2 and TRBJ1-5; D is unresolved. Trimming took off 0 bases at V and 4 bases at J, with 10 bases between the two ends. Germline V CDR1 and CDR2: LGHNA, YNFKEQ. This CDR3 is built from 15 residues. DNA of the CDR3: TGTGCCAGCAGCCAAGAATTATTGGGTAATCAGCCCCAGCATTTT. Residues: CASSQELLGNQPQHF.

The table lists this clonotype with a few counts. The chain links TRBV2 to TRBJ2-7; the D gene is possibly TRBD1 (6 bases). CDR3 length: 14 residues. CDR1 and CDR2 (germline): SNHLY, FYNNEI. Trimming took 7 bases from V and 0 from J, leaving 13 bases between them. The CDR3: CASIGTSSSYEQYF. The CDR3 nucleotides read TGTGCCAGCATCGGGACATCGAGCTCCTACGAGCAGTACTTC.

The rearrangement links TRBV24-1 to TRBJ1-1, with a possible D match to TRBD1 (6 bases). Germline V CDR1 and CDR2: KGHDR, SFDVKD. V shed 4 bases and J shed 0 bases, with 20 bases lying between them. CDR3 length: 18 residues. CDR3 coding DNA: TGTGCCACCAGTGACGCGGGGGCAGCGGACAGTTTGAACACTGAAGCTTTCTTT. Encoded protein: CATSDAGAADSLNTEAFF.

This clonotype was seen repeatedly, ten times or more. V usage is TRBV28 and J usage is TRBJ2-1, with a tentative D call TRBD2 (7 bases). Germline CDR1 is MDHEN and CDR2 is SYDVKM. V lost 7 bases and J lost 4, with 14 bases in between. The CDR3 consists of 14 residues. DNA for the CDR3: TGTGCCAGCAAAGGCGGGGGCAGGTACAATGAGCAGTTCTTC. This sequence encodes CASKGGGRYNEQFF.

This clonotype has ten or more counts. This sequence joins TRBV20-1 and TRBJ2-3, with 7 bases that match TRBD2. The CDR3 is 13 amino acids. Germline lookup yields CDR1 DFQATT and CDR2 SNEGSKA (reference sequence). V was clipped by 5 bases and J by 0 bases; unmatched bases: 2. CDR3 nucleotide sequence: TGCAGTGCTCGACTAGCCAGCACAGATACGCAGTATTTT. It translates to CSARLASTDTQYF.

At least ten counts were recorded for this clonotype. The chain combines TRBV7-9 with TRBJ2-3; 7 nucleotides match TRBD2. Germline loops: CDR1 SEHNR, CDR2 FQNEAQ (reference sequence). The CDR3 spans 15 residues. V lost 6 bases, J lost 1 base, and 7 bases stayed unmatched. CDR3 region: CASSPGTMRTDTQYF. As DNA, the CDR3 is TGTGCCAGCAGTCCCGGGACTATGCGCACAGATACGCAGTATTTT.

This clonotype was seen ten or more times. The CDR3 DNA sequence: TGCAGTGCTAGAGATCAAGGGACAGTCTATGGCTACACCTTC. This sequence encodes CSARDQGTVYGYTF. This rearrangement joins TRBV20-1 to TRBJ1-2, with 7 nucleotides matching TRBD1. The CDR3 is made up of 14 amino acids. Losses at the gene ends were 0 bases for V and 4 bases for J; bases not matched to a gene: 5. Germline loops: CDR1 DFQATT, CDR2 SNEGSKA (reference sequence).

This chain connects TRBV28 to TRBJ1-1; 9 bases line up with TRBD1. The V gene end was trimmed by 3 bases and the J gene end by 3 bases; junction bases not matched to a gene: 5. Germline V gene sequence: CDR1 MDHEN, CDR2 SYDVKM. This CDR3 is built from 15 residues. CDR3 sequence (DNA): TGTGCCAGCAGTTTCCGGGACAGGGTTTACACTGAAGCTTTCTTT. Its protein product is CASSFRDRVYTEAFF.

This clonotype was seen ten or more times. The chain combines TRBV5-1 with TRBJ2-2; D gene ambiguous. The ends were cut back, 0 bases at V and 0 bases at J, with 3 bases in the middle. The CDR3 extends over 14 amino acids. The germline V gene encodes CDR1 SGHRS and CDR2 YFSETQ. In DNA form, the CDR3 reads TGCGCCAGCAGCTTGGGGGCGAACACCGGGGAGCTGTTTTTT. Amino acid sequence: CASSLGANTGELFF.

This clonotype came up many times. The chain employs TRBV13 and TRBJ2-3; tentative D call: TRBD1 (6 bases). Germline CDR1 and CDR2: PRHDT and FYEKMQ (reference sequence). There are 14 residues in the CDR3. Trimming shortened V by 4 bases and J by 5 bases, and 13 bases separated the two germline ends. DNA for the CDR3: TGTGCCAGCAGCTCCCCCAGGGGTGGAGATACGCAGTATTTT. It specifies CASSSPRGGDTQYF.

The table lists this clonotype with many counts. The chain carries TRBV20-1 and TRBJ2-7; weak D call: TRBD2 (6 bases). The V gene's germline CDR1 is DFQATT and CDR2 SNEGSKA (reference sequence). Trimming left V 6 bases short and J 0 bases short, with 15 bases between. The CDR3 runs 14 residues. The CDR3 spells CSAISGTYSYEQYF. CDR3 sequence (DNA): TGCAGTGCGATTTCCGGGACTTACTCCTACGAGCAGTACTTC.

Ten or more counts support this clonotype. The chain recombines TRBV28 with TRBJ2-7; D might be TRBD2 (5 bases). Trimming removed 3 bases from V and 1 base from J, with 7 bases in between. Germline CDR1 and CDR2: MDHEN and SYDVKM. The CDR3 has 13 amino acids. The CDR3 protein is CASSFWRSYEQYF. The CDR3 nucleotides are TGTGCCAGCAGTTTTTGGAGGTCCTACGAGCAGTACTTC.